Listed below are T cell receptor beta chains from one sample, sequenced in a study of T cells in Graves' hyperthyroidism and ophthalmopathy. Each CDR3 protein is one row after TCRdb ran MiXCR on the multiplex PCR reads. Among approximately 400,000 distinct CDR3 sequences listed, around 25% were seen once. The sample comprised blood. These receptors were collected from a man in his fifties or sixties with Graves' hyperthyroidism. The CDR3 runs from the conserved cysteine through the conserved F or W. The order of the fields is clone size, J gene, V gene, D gene, CDR3 protein, CDR3 DNA. The D gene is left open where the match is weak. Clone size is shown for a subset of rows, as once, few, many or a class of expanded clone.

NA | TRBJ2-1 | TRBV7-2 | TRBD2 | CASSSRLAVFEEQFF | TGTGCCAGCAGCAGCAGACTAGCGGTCTTCGAAGAGCAGTTCTTC
few | TRBJ1-2 | TRBV13 | NA | CASSFRGSWGYTF | TGTGCCAGCAGCTTCCGAGGATCCTGGGGCTACACCTTC
NA | TRBJ2-1 | TRBV9 | NA | CASSPPPGQDNEQFF | TGTGCCAGCAGCCCCCCCCCAGGTCAGGACAATGAGCAGTTCTTC
once | TRBJ2-7 | TRBV7-2 | TRBD2 | CASSEAPVGLAGSEQYF | TGTGCCAGCAGTGAAGCCCCTGTCGGACTAGCGGGAAGCGAGCAGTACTTC
NA | TRBJ2-3 | TRBV27 | TRBD2 | CASSPLRLAGGSPDTQYF | TGTGCCAGCAGCCCACTAAGGCTAGCGGGGGGATCGCCTGATACGCAGTATTTT
few | TRBJ2-2 | TRBV5-1 | TRBD2 | CASSFRLAGSGELFF | TGCGCCAGCAGCTTTAGGCTAGCGGGAAGCGGGGAGCTGTTTTTT
NA | TRBJ2-1 | TRBV6-1 | TRBD2 | CATETTSGSKGSYNEQFF | TGTGCCACCGAAACCACTAGCGGGAGTAAAGGGTCCTACAATGAGCAGTTCTTC
few | TRBJ2-4 | TRBV28 | NA | CASSTGDTTKNIQYF | TGTGCCAGCAGCACAGGAGATACTACCAAAAACATTCAGTACTTC
few | TRBJ1-4 | TRBV30 | NA | CAWSRNANEKLFF | TGTGCCTGGAGTCGGAACGCTAATGAAAAACTGTTTTTT
NA | TRBJ2-1 | TRBV5-1 | TRBD2 | CASSWTSGSNYEQFF | TGCGCCAGCAGCTGGACTAGCGGGTCGAACTACGAGCAGTTCTTC
NA | TRBJ2-5 | TRBV5-1 | NA | CASSAGGRLYQETQYF | TGCGCCAGCAGCGCGGGTGGCAGATTGTACCAAGAGACCCAGTACTTC
NA | TRBJ2-5 | TRBV7-2 | TRBD2 | CASSSHQLGLAEEAQYF | TGTGCCAGCAGCAGTCACCAATTAGGACTAGCAGAGGAGGCCCAGTACTTC
NA | TRBJ2-7 | TRBV6-1 | NA | CASSELGTAHEQYF | TGTGCCAGCAGTGAACTGGGCACTGCACACGAGCAGTACTTC
many | TRBJ2-1 | TRBV7-2 | NA | CASSLGPRGNEQFF | TGTGCCAGCAGCTTGGGTCCCCGAGGCAATGAGCAGTTCTTC
few | TRBJ2-2 | TRBV20-1 | NA | CSAIHGTSNTGELFF | TGCAGTGCTATCCACGGGACTTCGAACACCGGGGAGCTGTTTTTT
few | TRBJ2-7 | TRBV12-3/TRBV12-4 | TRBD2 | CASRSRDYPSYERYF | TGTGCCAGCAGATCCCGGGACTACCCTTCCTACGAGCGGTACTTC
NA | TRBJ2-3 | TRBV19 | NA | CASSATTTDTQYF | TGTGCCAGTAGTGCGACTACCACAGATACGCAGTATTTT
few | TRBJ2-1 | TRBV12-5 | TRBD1 | CASGLVPTGGNEQFF | TGTGCTAGTGGTTTGGTGCCGACAGGGGGCAATGAGCAGTTCTTC
few | TRBJ2-1 | TRBV7-9 | TRBD1 | CASSLPDRGFYNEQFF | TGTGCCAGCAGCTTACCGGACAGGGGGTTCTACAATGAGCAGTTCTTC
few | TRBJ2-1 | TRBV9 | TRBD2 | CASSVEGAGGPAYNEQFF | TGTGCCAGCAGCGTAGAGGGAGCGGGAGGGCCGGCCTACAATGAGCAGTTCTTC
many | TRBJ2-5 | TRBV12-3/TRBV12-4 | NA | CASSLGQTGTQYF | TGTGCCAGCAGTTTGGGCCAGACCGGGACCCAGTACTTC
NA | TRBJ2-3 | TRBV6-2/TRBV6-3 | TRBD2 | CASSWASGSSDTQYF | TGTGCCAGCAGTTGGGCTAGCGGGAGTAGTGATACGCAGTATTTT
few | TRBJ1-6 | TRBV27 | TRBD1 | CASRKGQGRSPLHF | TGTGCCAGCAGAAAGGGACAGGGCAGGTCACCCCTCCACTTT
few | TRBJ2-1 | TRBV6-2/TRBV6-3 | TRBD2 | CASSTGGRWNEQFF | TGTGCCAGCAGCACGGGAGGGAGGTGGAATGAGCAGTTCTTC
NA | TRBJ1-5 | TRBV15 | TRBD1 | CATSRDRTGASNQPQHF | TGTGCCACCAGCAGAGATCGGACAGGGGCCAGCAATCAGCCCCAGCATTTT
NA | TRBJ2-2 | TRBV18 | NA | CASSPPGAANTGELFF | TGTGCCAGCTCACCACCCGGAGCCGCGAACACCGGGGAGCTGTTTTTT
few | TRBJ2-3 | TRBV20-1 | TRBD2 | CSASSGTSGRTDTQYF | TGCAGTGCTAGTTCCGGGACTAGCGGACGCACAGATACGCAGTATTTT
NA | TRBJ2-5 | TRBV5-1 | NA | CASSTTGTQETQYF | TGCGCCAGCAGTACGACTGGGACGCAAGAGACCCAGTACTTC
few | TRBJ2-7 | TRBV11-2 | TRBD2 | CASSFRTSWGGIEQYF | TGTGCCAGCAGCTTCCGGACTAGCTGGGGGGGGATCGAGCAGTACTTC
NA | TRBJ2-1 | TRBV20-1 | NA | CSASGRGVQYNEQFF | TGCAGTGCTAGCGGGCGAGGGGTCCAGTACAATGAGCAGTTCTTC
NA | TRBJ2-1 | TRBV15 | NA | CATSRDQGSMNEQFF | TGTGCCACCAGCAGAGATCAAGGCAGTATGAATGAGCAGTTCTTC
NA | TRBJ2-7 | TRBV30 | NA | CAWKYGGFYEQYF | TGTGCCTGGAAGTATGGCGGTTTCTACGAGCAGTACTTC
once | TRBJ1-2 | TRBV5-1 | NA | CASSFRDGTTNYTF | TGCGCCAGCAGCTTCCGGGACGGGACGACCAACTACACCTTC
few | TRBJ1-2 | TRBV3-1 | NA | CASSQVDGGVANYGYTF | TGTGCCAGCAGCCAAGTGGACGGGGGTGTGGCTAACTATGGCTACACCTTC
NA | TRBJ2-3 | TRBV9 | NA | CASSVALETDTQYF | TGTGCCAGCAGCGTAGCTTTGGAGACAGATACGCAGTATTTT
many | TRBJ2-3 | TRBV2 | TRBD2 | CASSVPTSGKTTDTQYF | TGTGCCAGCAGTGTACCGACTAGCGGGAAAACCACAGATACGCAGTATTTT
few | TRBJ2-3 | TRBV5-1 | TRBD2 | CASSLEGSGRIPDTQYF | TGCGCCAGCAGCTTGGAAGGTAGCGGGAGAATACCAGATACGCAGTATTTT
few | TRBJ2-3 | TRBV29-1 | TRBD2 | CSTGLAEDTQYF | TGCAGCACGGGACTAGCGGAAGATACGCAGTATTTT
NA | TRBJ1-2 | TRBV7-9 | NA | CASRAGGYGYTF | TGTGCCAGCAGGGCCGGGGGATATGGCTACACCTTC
NA | TRBJ2-1 | TRBV7-3 | NA | CASSLIGGEEQFF | TGTGCCAGCAGCTTAATCGGAGGGGAGGAGCAGTTCTTC
NA | TRBJ2-1 | TRBV29-1 | TRBD1 | CSDPGQGNEQFF | TGCAGCGACCCGGGACAGGGCAATGAGCAGTTCTTC